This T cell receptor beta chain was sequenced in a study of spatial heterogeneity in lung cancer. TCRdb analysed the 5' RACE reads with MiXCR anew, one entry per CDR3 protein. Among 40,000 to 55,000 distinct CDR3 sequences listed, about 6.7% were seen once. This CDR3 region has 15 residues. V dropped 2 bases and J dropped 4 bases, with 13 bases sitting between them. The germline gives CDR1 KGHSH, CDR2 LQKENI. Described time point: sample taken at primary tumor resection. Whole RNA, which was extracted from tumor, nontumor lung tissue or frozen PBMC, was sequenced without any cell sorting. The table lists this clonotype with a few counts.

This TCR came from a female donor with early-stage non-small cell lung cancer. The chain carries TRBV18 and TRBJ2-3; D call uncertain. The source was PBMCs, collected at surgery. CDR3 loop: CASSPGIATPDTQYF. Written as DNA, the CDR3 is TGTGCCAGCTCACCAGGGATCGCAACCCCAGATACGCAGTATTTT.